The next 5 T cell receptor beta chains were all read from a single sample in a study of blood T cell repertoires in COVID-19. The data were produced by immunoSEQ multiplex PCR, yet TCRdb's version contains in-frame clones alone and is incomplete. The sample shows some 11,000 clones, approximately 80% of them seen only once. Sample: peripheral blood. All receptors derive from a woman aged 55-69 years with acute or convalescent COVID-19.

The rearrangement joins TRBV4-1 to TRBJ1-2; D might be TRBD1 (5 bases). The germline CDR1 and CDR2 sequences are MGHRA and YSYEKL. With 0 bases removed from V and 4 bases from J, the gap between germline ends came to 9 bases. This CDR3 spans 14 amino acids. CDR3 in amino acids: CASSQETGSYGYTF. The CDR3 DNA is TGCGCCAGCAGCCAAGAAACAGGCTCCTATGGCTACACCTTC.

Worth noting for this clone: The junction does not match germline at one end; this may be a read error. The chain links TRBV7-7 to TRBJ1-4; 7 nucleotides line up with TRBD1. The CDR3 runs to 15 residues. Germline loops: CDR1 SSHAT, CDR2 FNYEAQ (reference sequence). DNA of the CDR3: TGTGCTAGCAGCTTAGGTACAGGGGCTAATGAAAAACTGTTTTTT. Translated, it gives CASSLGTGANEKLFF.

The chain has TRBV6-5 and TRBJ2-7, with a weak D call TRBD2 (7 bases). This CDR3 has 15 amino acids. Trimming removed 4 bases at V and 0 bases at J, with 13 bases between. Germline assignment: CDR1 MNHEY and CDR2 SVGAGI. Here the CDR3 DNA reads TGTGCCAGCAGTTCCGGGGGGCCCGGCTCCTACGAGCAGTACTTC. Translating it yields CASSSGGPGSYEQYF.

The V call is TRBV4-2, the J call TRBJ1-2; 7 nucleotides match TRBD1. The junction had 1 base not matched to a gene; V was cut back by 0 bases and J by 0 bases. From germline, CDR1 is LGHNA and CDR2 YNFKEQ. The CDR3 extends over 15 amino acids. The CDR3 coding sequence is TGTGCCAGCAGCCAAGAGGGACAGTCTAACTATGGCTACACCTTC. This encodes CASSQEGQSNYGYTF.

A single count supports this clone. CDR3 residues: CAWSVFRAGANTGELFF. DNA of the CDR3: TGTGCCTGGAGTGTGTTTCGAGCGGGAGCTAACACCGGGGAGCTGTTTTTT. This chain uses TRBV30 with TRBJ2-2, with 8 bases that match TRBD2. Germline trimming cut 0 bases from V and 2 bases from J; bases unmatched to any gene: 8. CDR3 length: 17 amino acids. Germline V gives CDR1 GTSNPN, CDR2 SVGIG (reference sequence).